The entry below gives a single T cell receptor (beta chain) sequence along with its context. The antigen is unknown. The data were produced by immunoSEQ multiplex PCR, yet TCRdb's version contains in-frame clones alone and is incomplete. The sample has some 200,000 clones, approximately 90% seen once. These data come from a study of T cell responses to AZD1222 COVID-19 vaccine. Study-level results: Spike-specific TCR breadth and depth went up after people got two AZD1222 doses. Spike-spanning, vaccine-associated CD4 TCRs were dominant at 160-218 and 743-854. Among AZD1222 vaccinees, only 5 or 6 were seropositive at baseline.

This clonotype originated in an adult who received the AZD1222 COVID-19 vaccine. The sequences come from peripheral blood, collected 28 days after the second AZD1222 dose.

CDR3 bases: TGTGCCAGCTCACCGGGAGGGTTTAGCACAGATACGCAGTATTTT. It specifies CASSPGGFSTDTQYF. This rearrangement joins TRBV18 to TRBJ2-3, with 7 bases identical to TRBD2. This CDR3 spans 15 amino acids. Germline V gene lookup returns CDR1 KGHSH and CDR2 LQKENI. J was trimmed by 0 bases and V by 3 bases; bases with no gene match: 3.